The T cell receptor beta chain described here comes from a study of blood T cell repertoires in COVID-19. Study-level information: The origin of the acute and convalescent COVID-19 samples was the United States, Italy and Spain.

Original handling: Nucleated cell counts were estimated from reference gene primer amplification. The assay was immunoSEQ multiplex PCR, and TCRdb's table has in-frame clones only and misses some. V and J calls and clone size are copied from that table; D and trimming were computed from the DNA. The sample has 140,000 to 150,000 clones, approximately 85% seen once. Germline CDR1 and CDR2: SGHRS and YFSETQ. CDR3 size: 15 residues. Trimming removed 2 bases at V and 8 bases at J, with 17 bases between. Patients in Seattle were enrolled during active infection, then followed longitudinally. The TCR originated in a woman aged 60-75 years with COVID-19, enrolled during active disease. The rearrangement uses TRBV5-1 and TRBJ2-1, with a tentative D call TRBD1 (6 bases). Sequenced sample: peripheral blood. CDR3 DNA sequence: TGCGCCAGCAGCTTAGGGACACTATCCGCGGATGAGCAGTTCTTC. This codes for CASSLGTLSADEQFF.